The clone carrying this T cell receptor beta chain was picked up one time. Its antigen is undetermined. The data derive from a study of cytomegalovirus exposure and HLA in healthy donors. Whole-study findings and limits: HLA restriction was apparent for most CMV-associated TCR beta chains in a later analysis.

V was pared by 5 bases and J by 4 bases, with 6 bases of the junction left unmatched. CDR3 length: 15 residues. Germline V gene lookup returns CDR1 SGHKS and CDR2 YYEKEE (reference sequence). The PCR had 60 Vbeta and 13 Jbeta primers. Original handling: Approximately 87 million unique TCR beta chains, roughly 11 million shared, were counted in a later analysis. Using immunoSEQ multiplex PCR, the repertoire was profiled, and TCRdb retains in-frame clones only, with some absent. V, J and clone size are taken as reported in that table, and D and trimming were inferred from the DNA itself. The sample comprises roughly 100,000 clones, 82% of which are singletons, and approximately 1.5% rests with the top ten.

The TCR was taken from a man in his fifties in good health and CMV-seronegative. The sample was PBMCs. V gene TRBV5-5 combines with J gene TRBJ2-5, with 12 bases identical to TRBD2. The CDR3: CASRSTSGGSETQYF. The CDR3 coding sequence is TGTGCCAGCAGGTCGACTAGCGGGGGTTCAGAGACCCAGTACTTC.